This T cell receptor beta chain was recorded in a study of CD8 T cells in Susac syndrome. Random hexamers were used to reverse transcribe the RNA input (0.5 to 1 ug). The immunoSEQ assay covered 54 Vbeta and 13 Jbeta segments for CDR3. TCRdb reprocessed the immunoSEQ multiplex PCR reads with MiXCR, giving one entry per CDR3 protein. The sample has just over 150,000 distinct CDR3 sequences, 94% seen once. TEMRA cells were FACS-enriched, unlike CD8+ and CD4+ T cells, which were negatively isolated. V dropped 5 bases and J dropped 7 bases, with 14 bases sitting between them. This CDR3 has 13 residues. CDR1 and CDR2 from the germline V gene are SQVTM and ANQGSEA.

The chain employs TRBV29-1 and TRBJ2-2; D possibly matches TRBD1 or TRBD2 (5 bases each). Sample: CD8+ T cells from PBMCs. The clonotype was recovered from a human donor with multiple sclerosis. The CDR3 nucleotides read TGCAGCGTTACCCGGGGACGTGGCGGGGAGCTGTTTTTT. Encoded protein: CSVTRGRGGELFF.